This T cell receptor beta chain was retrieved from a study of T-cell memory formation after mild COVID-19. Whole-study context: There were largely donor-specific TCR clusters. Study-wide results and caveats: Unconfirmed was the SARS-CoV-2 specificity of second-wave clones that peaked on day 37. Mainly in CM and EM were contracting CD4+ clones; CD8+ were in EMRA.

V trimming: 4 bases; J trimming: 4 bases; junction bases outside the gene matches: 3. The CDR3 totals 13 residues. TCRdb re-analysed the 5' RACE reads in MiXCR, keeping a single row per CDR3 protein. The sample holds some 330,000 distinct CDR3 sequences, more than 20% seen once. This clonotype was seen a handful of times. Its antigen remains unidentified. This chain joins TRBV12-3 or TRBV12-4 and TRBJ1-1; TRBD1 aligns across 7 bases. Sequencing input: PBMCs or a T cell subset sorted from them (not recorded which). The sequence was obtained from an adult woman who had mild COVID-19 (a few samples of this study predate the infection). Cell type and time point are not known. The CDR3 region has the DNA TGTGCCAGCAGTTACAGGGGTGGCACTGAAGCTTTCTTT. Its protein product is CASSYRGGTEAFF.